This T cell receptor beta chain originates from a study of T cell clonality in common variable immunodeficiency. This clone was seen ten or more times. The read falls 3 residues short of the CDR3 end, and the missing part is taken from the germline J gene. CVID and control samples used equivalent genomic DNA input. The protocol was immunoSEQ multiplex PCR, while the TCRdb copy is restricted to in-frame clones and leaves out a portion. The record shows fewer than 50,000 clones for this sample, with no singletons present. Germline lookup yields CDR1 MNHEY and CDR2 SVGEGT. V was clipped by 2 bases and J by 5 bases; unmatched bases: 5. This CDR3 spans 14 amino acids.

This clonotype was sampled from a person aged 18-70 years in good health. The sample consisted of peripheral blood mononuclear cells. The V call is TRBV6-2 or TRBV6-3, the J call TRBJ2-5, with 7 nucleotides matching TRBD1. CDR3 bases read: TGTGCCAGCAGTTACCGGGACAGCCGCGAGACC. It translates to CASSYRDSRET. The whole CDR3 protein is CASSYRDSRETQYF.